This entry features one TCR beta chain sequence. TCRdb used MiXCR to reprocess the RT-PCR reads, holding one entry per CDR3 protein. The sample includes some 570,000 distinct CDR3 sequences, around 11% of them seen just once. V dropped 4 bases and J dropped 2; count of bases not matched to a gene: 10. Germline-derived CDR1 and CDR2 are DFQATT and SNEGSKA (reference sequence). The CDR3 consists of 15 residues. The data are from a study of response to subunit inactivated influenza vaccine. This sample also appeared in a second study, on T cells expressing NK-cell markers. Turning to that study: Making the TCR beta cDNA relied on 5'RACE template switching with UMIs. Once again these clonotypes came out on top in the CD3+CD56-NKG2C+ fraction of several donors.

This specimen was PBMCs from blood, taken on the day of vaccination. The receptor was isolated from a man aged 45 to 65 who received an inactivated influenza vaccine. The chain links TRBV20-1 to TRBJ2-5, with 7 bases fitting TRBD1. Here the CDR3 reads CSAKPIPGQQETQYF. CDR3 bases: TGCAGTGCTAAACCAATTCCGGGACAGCAAGAGACCCAGTACTTC.